This entry lists 24 T cell receptor beta chains sequenced from one sample in a study of T cell responses to AZD1222 COVID-19 vaccine. TCRdb keeps only in-frame clones here, not all; method: immunoSEQ multiplex PCR. This table holds 150,000 or so clones. The sample consisted of peripheral blood. These receptors were taken from an adult in good health.

The genes are TRBV29-1 and TRBJ2-3; D remains ambiguous. The V gene's germline CDR1 is SQVTM and CDR2 ANQGSEA. The V end lost 7 bases, the J end lost 4 bases, and 12 bases lay between the germline ends. This CDR3 is 12 amino acids long. CDR3 nucleotide sequence: TGCAGCGCTCAAGCGAGCGCAGATACGCAGTATTTT. Its protein is CSAQASADTQYF.

V is TRBV7-2 and J is TRBJ2-7; unclear D gene. V lost 5 bases and J lost 2, with 7 bases in between. Germline CDR1 is SGHTA and CDR2 is FQGNSA. This CDR3 contains 12 residues. CDR3 DNA sequence: TGTGCCAGCAGCCCTACAGCCTACGAGCAGTACTTC. Its protein is CASSPTAYEQYF.

The gene calls are TRBV10-2 and TRBJ2-7; 14 nucleotides match TRBD2. The CDR3 is 14 residues long. Trimming at V came to 10 bases and at J to 5 bases, leaving 7 bases not matched to a gene. The V gene's germline CDR1 is WSHSY and CDR2 SAAADI. In nucleotides, the CDR3 is TGCGCCACCCGGGGGACTAGCGGGGGTCACGAGCAGTACTTC. Its translation is CATRGTSGGHEQYF.

The chain combines TRBV7-2 with TRBJ2-2; D uncertain. The CDR3 contains 13 residues. CDR1 and CDR2 from the germline V gene are SGHTA and FQGNSA. V was pared by 5 bases and J by 5 bases, with 9 bases between. The CDR3 DNA reads as TGTGCCAGCAGCCGTAGCAGTACCGGGGAGCTGTTTTTT. Translated, it gives CASSRSSTGELFF.

The chain recombines TRBV5-1 with TRBJ2-1; maybe TRBD1 (6 bases). V dropped 4 bases and J dropped 9 bases, with 17 bases sitting between them. The CDR3 is 14 residues long. The V gene's germline CDR1 is SGHRS and CDR2 YFSETQ. CDR3 in amino acids: CASSPAWGPFEQFF. For the CDR3, the DNA is TGCGCCAGCAGCCCGGCTTGGGGGCCGTTTGAGCAGTTCTTC.

The chain combines TRBV9 with TRBJ2-3, with a tentative D call TRBD1 (6 bases). V was cut by 3 bases and J by 5 bases, with 13 bases left in between. CDR1 is SGDLS, CDR2 YYNGEE, per germline. The CDR3 has 14 amino acids. Written as DNA, the CDR3 is TGTGCCAGCAGCGCAGGGGTCCGGGAAGATACGCAGTATTTT. Translation: CASSAGVREDTQYF.

V and J are TRBV9 and TRBJ1-3; TRBD1 might be the D (6 bases). The CDR3 totals 16 residues. Germline V gives CDR1 SGDLS, CDR2 YYNGEE. V was shortened by 4 bases and J by 0 bases, with 14 bases between the two germline ends. DNA of the CDR3: TGTGCCAGCAGCCTTGGACAGCAGAGCTCTGGAAACACCATATATTTT. It specifies CASSLGQQSSGNTIYF.

This chain connects TRBV30 to TRBJ1-2, with D maybe TRBD1 (5 bases). Germline CDR1 is GTSNPN and CDR2 is SVGIG (reference sequence). Trimming cost V 0 bases and J 2 bases, with 10 bases left between them. The CDR3 is made up of 14 amino acids. CDR3 sequence reads: CAWSVTGVNYGYTF. CDR3 in DNA: TGTGCCTGGAGTGTTACAGGCGTAAACTATGGCTACACCTTC.

The chain carries TRBV6-2 or TRBV6-3 and TRBJ1-1; tentatively, D is TRBD1 (5 bases). This CDR3 contains 16 residues. CDR1 is MNHEY, CDR2 SVGEGT, per germline. The V and J ends lost 0 bases and 0 bases respectively, with 11 bases between them. The CDR3 region has the DNA TGTGCCAGCAGTTACTCGAGACGGGACGTGAACACTGAAGCTTTCTTT. Protein: CASSYSRRDVNTEAFF.

This chain connects TRBV6-5 to TRBJ1-1, with D perhaps TRBD1 (5 bases). Germline CDR1 and CDR2: MNHEY and SVGAGI. This CDR3 region has 15 residues. V shed 0 bases and J shed 2 bases, with 10 bases lying between them. CDR3 bases: TGTGCCAGCAGTTACTCGCCGGGACCCAACACTGAAGCTTTCTTT. It translates to CASSYSPGPNTEAFF.

V is TRBV9 and J is TRBJ2-2; either TRBD1 or TRBD2 may supply D (5 bases each). CDR3 size: 15 residues. V lost 6 bases to trimming and J lost 6 bases, with 18 bases between them. Germline assignment: CDR1 SGDLS and CDR2 YYNGEE. The CDR3 is CASNQHGGSAGELFF. In nucleotides, the CDR3 is TGTGCCAGCAACCAGCATGGGGGAAGCGCCGGGGAGCTGTTTTTT.

The CDR3 region is CASSGPQGTDTQYF. CDR3 nucleotide sequence: TGTGCCAGCAGCGGCCCCCAGGGGACAGATACGCAGTATTTT. The chain couples TRBV5-5 to TRBJ2-3, with a weak D call TRBD1 (6 bases). This CDR3 has 14 residues. The V end was cut by 4 bases, the J end by 3 bases, with 12 bases between. CDR1 is SGHKS, CDR2 YYEKEE, per germline (reference sequence).

CDR3 in amino acids: CASSPGGALYEQYF. The CDR3 bases are TGTGCCAGCTCACCAGGGGGTGCCCTCTACGAGCAGTACTTC. The V call is TRBV18, the J call TRBJ2-7, with D possibly being TRBD1 or TRBD2 (5 bases each). The germline CDR1 and CDR2 sequences are KGHSH and LQKENI. V lost 2 bases to trimming and J lost 3 bases, with 11 bases between them. The CDR3 runs to 14 residues.

CDR3 bases: TGCAGCGGCCGACGGGAGAACACTGAAGCTTTCTTT. Encoded protein: CSGRRENTEAFF. The genes are TRBV29-1 and TRBJ1-1; the D is unclear. Trimming took 7 bases from V and 1 from J, leaving 10 bases between them. There are 12 residues in the CDR3. Germline lookup yields CDR1 SQVTM and CDR2 ANQGSEA.

The rearrangement links TRBV27 to TRBJ1-2, with D possibly being TRBD1 (5 bases). Between the trimmed V and J ends, which lost 4 bases and 2 bases, there was a span of 14 bases. CDR1 is MNHEY, CDR2 SMNVEV, per germline (reference sequence). This CDR3 region has 15 residues. The CDR3 loop reads CASSSLSGLNYGYTF. DNA of the CDR3: TGTGCCAGCAGTTCCCTCTCAGGGCTGAACTATGGCTACACCTTC.

The CDR3 DNA reads TGTGCCAGTAGTATAAGGGATCGGGGTCCTGACACTGAAGCTTTCTTT. This sequence encodes CASSIRDRGPDTEAFF. This chain joins TRBV19 and TRBJ1-1; no definite D call. This CDR3 comprises 16 residues. Germline loops: CDR1 LNHDA, CDR2 SQIVND (reference sequence). Trimming pared 2 bases from V and 3 bases from J, leaving 16 bases between.

J is TRBJ2-5 and V is TRBV18, with D hard to call. This CDR3 is built from 14 residues. Germline lookup yields CDR1 KGHSH and CDR2 LQKENI. The ends were cut back, 4 bases at V and 1 base at J, with 10 bases in the middle. The CDR3 region is CASSLGPAQETQYF. The DNA of the CDR3 is TGTGCCAGCTCACTAGGTCCGGCCCAAGAGACCCAGTACTTC.

The V gene is TRBV19, the J gene TRBJ1-3; D gene uncertain. Per germline, CDR1 LNHDA and CDR2 SQIVND (reference sequence). V lost 4 bases and J lost 4, with 8 bases in between. This CDR3 contains 13 residues. The CDR3 DNA follows: TGTGCCAGTAGTAGGTCGGTCGGAAACACCATATATTTT. Translated: CASSRSVGNTIYF.

This chain's CDR3 is CSASINQPQHF. Written as DNA, the CDR3 is TGCAGTGCTAGTATCAATCAGCCCCAGCATTTT. This chain links TRBV20-1 with TRBJ1-5; D uncertain. V lost 3 bases, J lost 3 bases, and 3 bases lay in between. The CDR3 has 11 residues. The germline gives CDR1 DFQATT, CDR2 SNEGSKA (reference sequence).

The chain recombines TRBV11-3 with TRBJ1-1; D uncertain. V dropped 5 bases and J dropped 1 base, with 14 bases sitting between them. CDR1 is SGHNT, CDR2 YENEEA, per germline. The CDR3 extends over 15 amino acids. The CDR3 region has the DNA TGTGCCAGCAGCGGCCTGCGAGGGCCGAACACTGAAGCTTTCTTT. This sequence encodes CASSGLRGPNTEAFF.

V gene TRBV15 combines with J gene TRBJ1-1; D unresolved. Trimming took off 8 bases at V and 5 bases at J, with 12 bases between the two ends. The CDR3 has 12 amino acids. Germline V gene sequence: CDR1 LNHNV, CDR2 YYDKDF (reference sequence). The CDR3 DNA sequence: TGTGCCACCCTTGACCTGGGAACTGAAGCTTTCTTT. It encodes CATLDLGTEAFF.

The chain is built from TRBV28 and TRBJ1-5; unclear D gene. Trimming stripped 6 bases from V and 0 bases from J, with 6 bases between. The CDR3 is 13 amino acids. In germline, CDR1 is MDHEN, CDR2 SYDVKM. The CDR3 is CASSIFSNQPQHF. CDR3 in DNA: TGTGCCAGCAGCATTTTTAGCAATCAGCCCCAGCATTTT.

The J gene is TRBJ2-1, the V gene TRBV11-3, with unresolved D. V lost 0 bases and J 0 bases, leaving 6 bases between the germline ends. This CDR3 has 15 amino acids. Germline V gives CDR1 SGHNT, CDR2 YENEEA. The CDR3 DNA follows: TGTGCCAGCAGCTTAGACGGTCTCTCCTACAATGAGCAGTTCTTC. Translating it yields CASSLDGLSYNEQFF.

This chain uses TRBV7-8 with TRBJ2-5, with D unclear. The germline V and J ends were trimmed by 0 bases and 4 bases, with 9 bases remaining between them. Germline V gene data show CDR1 as SGHVS and CDR2 as FQNEAQ. This CDR3 has 14 residues. The CDR3 nucleotides are TGTGCCAGCAGCTTAGCGCTGGCTAGAGAGACCCAGTACTTC. This translates into CASSLALARETQYF.